The present entry profiles one T cell receptor beta chain with its context. The target antigen is unknown. The sort gate was single viable CD3+CD4+CD8-CD45RO+ cells for memory CD4+ T cells. Original analysis: After removing out-of-frame reads, under 2.5 million distinct TCRbeta sequences remained. The table came from immunoSEQ multiplex PCR; TCRdb's copy has only in-frame clones and leaves some out. D and trimming were read from the DNA, whereas the V and J calls and clone size are those reported in that table. This table holds about 41,000 clones, 79% found once. These data belong to a study of memory CD4+ T cells and cytomegalovirus serostatus. The germline V gene has CDR1 ENHRY and CDR2 SYGVKD. With 2 bases clipped from V and 4 bases from J, the junction kept 1 base outside the gene matches. The CDR3 has 13 residues. Study outcomes and limitations: Of 150 to 200 reported CMV TCRbeta sequences, some 70 were found in memory CD4+ repertoires.

The sample taken for sequencing was memory CD4+ T cells from blood. This chain links TRBV10-3 with TRBJ1-2; 7 bases map to TRBD1. This clonotype was sampled from an adult in good health and CMV-seronegative. The CDR3 DNA reads TGTGCCATCAGTGAGGACAGGGCCTATGGCTACACCTTC. This codes for CAISEDRAYGYTF.